This entry lists 30 T cell receptor beta chains sequenced from one sample in a study of regulatory T cells in long-lasting Graves disease. Sequencing libraries for TCR beta were prepared with iRepertoire HTBI primers and Arm-PCR of CDR3 regions. TCRdb re-called the multiplex PCR reads with MiXCR, one entry per CDR3 protein. The sample comprises around 400,000 distinct CDR3 sequences, about 25% of which are singletons, and around 26% rests with the top ten. The time point is: persistent/refractory GD, antithyroid drugs over 5 years with positive TRAb. Extracted RNA from PBMCs served as the source of the TCR library. Here the sequenced sample was peripheral blood mononuclear cells (PBMCs), taken when the disease was refractory, from a patient treated with antithyroid drugs. These receptors were taken from a female donor with Graves disease.

The V and J genes are TRBV20-1 and TRBJ2-5; D may be TRBD2 (6 bases). The germline V gene has CDR1 DFQATT and CDR2 SNEGSKA (reference sequence). The CDR3 is 14 amino acids. V lost 4 bases and J lost 5, with 17 bases in between. The CDR3 DNA is TGCAGTGCTATTCGGGAGTTTCTCTCGGAGACCCAGTACTTC. It specifies CSAIREFLSETQYF.

This clonotype was picked up many times. A read error may account for a junction end that differs from germline. This chain links TRBV27 with TRBJ2-7; 8 bases align to TRBD1. CDR1 and CDR2 (germline): MNHEY, SMNVEV (reference sequence). The CDR3 covers 16 residues. The CDR3 spells CASSSPIRDRSSEQYF. The CDR3 DNA sequence: TGTGCCAGCAGTTCCCCAATTCGGGACAGGTCCTCCGAGCAGTACTTC.

The chain joins TRBV20-1 to TRBJ2-7; 7 bases agree with TRBD1. Unmatched junction bases numbered 3, after V lost 3 bases and J lost 1 base. CDR3 length: 13 residues. Germline lookup yields CDR1 DFQATT and CDR2 SNEGSKA (reference sequence). DNA for the CDR3: TGCAGTGCTAGGGGACAGCCATCCTACGAGCAGTACTTC. This sequence encodes CSARGQPSYEQYF.

This clonotype occurred many times. The genes are TRBV28 and TRBJ2-6; D ambiguous. Trimming cost V 3 bases and J 0 bases, with 6 bases left between them. CDR1 and CDR2 from the germline V gene are MDHEN and SYDVKM. There are 15 residues in the CDR3. The CDR3 DNA follows: TGTGCCAGCAGTTTTTTTGGCTCTGGGGCCAACGTCCTGACTTTC. Its translation is CASSFFGSGANVLTF.

This clonotype showed up just a few times. The chain employs TRBV28 and TRBJ1-5, with 7 bases lining up with TRBD1. The CDR3 is 15 amino acids. CDR1 and CDR2 from the germline V gene are MDHEN and SYDVKM. J lost 3 bases, V lost 4 bases, and 6 bases had no gene match. The CDR3 region is CASSSSGGLNQPQHF. The CDR3 DNA reads TGTGCCAGCAGTTCCTCAGGGGGACTCAATCAGCCCCAGCATTTT. The variable domain in full, completed from reference TRBV28 and TRBJ1-5, reads DVKVTQSSRYLVKRTGEKVFLECVQDMDHENMFWYRQDPGLGLRLIYFSYDVKMKEKGDIPEGYSVSREKKERFSLILESASTNQTSMYLCASSSSGGLNQPQHFGDGTRLSIL.

This chain links TRBV29-1 with TRBJ2-3; D not certain. V was trimmed by 1 base and J by 3 bases, leaving 8 bases between them. Per germline, CDR1 SQVTM and CDR2 ANQGSEA. This CDR3 region has 13 residues. CDR3 DNA sequence: TGCAGCGTTGAAGTCGGATTTACAGATACGCAGTATTTT. Translating gives CSVEVGFTDTQYF.

This clonotype was detected a few times. The V and J genes are TRBV6-1 and TRBJ1-2; D is perhaps TRBD1 (6 bases). Looked up from germline, CDR1 is MNHNS and CDR2 is SASEGT. CDR3 length equals 14 residues. V lost 6 bases and J lost 4, with 15 bases in between. The CDR3 DNA follows: TGTGCCAGCAGATATGTTACAGGGACCTATGGCTACACCTTC. The encoded protein is CASRYVTGTYGYTF.

The chain joins TRBV12-3 or TRBV12-4 to TRBJ2-3; D might be TRBD1 or TRBD2, each matching 5 bases. Trimming took 6 bases from V and 0 from J, leaving 22 bases between them. The CDR3 covers 18 residues. CDR3 in amino acids: CASSLWGIGTLSTDTQYF. Written as DNA, the CDR3 is TGTGCCAGCAGCTTGTGGGGGATCGGGACCCTTAGCACAGATACGCAGTATTTT.

The chain couples TRBV9 to TRBJ1-3; D not certain. V lost 2 bases and J lost 4, with 10 bases in between. Germline V lookup: CDR1 SGDLS, CDR2 YYNGEE. The CDR3 has 14 amino acids. The CDR3 here is CASSVPPVGNTIYF. The DNA for the CDR3 is TGTGCCAGCAGCGTTCCCCCAGTCGGAAACACCATATATTTT.

CDR3 in DNA: TGTGCCAGCGGCGCGCCCAGCGGGGGCCCATTGCATGAGCAGTTCTTC. Its translation: CASGAPSGGPLHEQFF. V usage is TRBV12-3 or TRBV12-4 and J usage is TRBJ2-1; 8 bases are shared with TRBD2. V was clipped by 8 bases and J by 8 bases; unmatched bases: 17. The CDR3 is made up of 16 amino acids.

This clonotype was seen repeatedly, ten times or more. The chain uses TRBV27 and TRBJ2-7; 7 bases match TRBD1. CDR3 size: 14 residues. The germline gives CDR1 MNHEY, CDR2 SMNVEV (reference sequence). J gave up 4 bases and V 3 bases, and 6 bases lay outside the gene matches. Written as DNA, the CDR3 is TGTGCCAGCAGTTTTGAGGGGGCGGTATACGAGCAGTACTTC. Translated: CASSFEGAVYEQYF.

The chain links TRBV4-1 to TRBJ2-4; tentatively, D is TRBD2 (6 bases). Per the germline V gene, CDR1 is MGHRA and CDR2 is YSYEKL. This CDR3 region has 18 residues. V lost 0 bases and J lost 1, with 16 bases in between. The CDR3, as DNA: TGCGCCAGCAGCCAAGACGGGAGAGACCCGGGGGCCAAAAACATTCAGTACTTC. Translated, it gives CASSQDGRDPGAKNIQYF.

The chain recombines TRBV29-1 with TRBJ2-7, with D possibly being TRBD1 or TRBD2 (5 bases each). Germline V gene sequence: CDR1 SQVTM, CDR2 ANQGSEA. The CDR3 sequence is 11 residues long. With 1 base removed from V and 6 bases from J, the gap between germline ends came to 7 bases. In DNA form, the CDR3 reads TGCAGCGTTGAAGGGGGGAGCGAGCAGTACTTC. Protein product: CSVEGGSEQYF.

The rearrangement links TRBV30 to TRBJ1-1; a weak D match, TRBD1 (5 bases). V was trimmed by 7 bases and J by 6 bases, leaving 12 bases between them. The CDR3 loop spans 11 amino acids. Germline loops: CDR1 GTSNPN, CDR2 SVGIG (reference sequence). Written as DNA, the CDR3 is TGTGCCTACGAAGGGACCGCTGAAGCTTTCTTT. Protein: CAYEGTAEAFF.

V and J are TRBV7-9 and TRBJ2-7; the match to TRBD1 covers 9 bases. CDR3 size: 16 residues. The V and J ends lost 0 bases and 7 bases, in that order; junction bases with no gene match: 10. Germline V gives CDR1 SEHNR, CDR2 FQNEAQ (reference sequence). This CDR3 reads CASSLALGQGTREQYF. The CDR3 DNA follows: TGTGCCAGCAGCTTAGCGCTGGGACAGGGAACGAGGGAGCAGTACTTC.

The sample holds many counts of this clonotype. The chain links TRBV28 to TRBJ2-7, with D possibly being TRBD1 (6 bases). The length of the CDR3 is 15 residues. The V gene's germline CDR1 is MDHEN and CDR2 SYDVKM. V shed 1 base and J shed 2 bases, with 12 bases lying between them. The CDR3 DNA reads TGTGCCAGCAGTTTATACAGGGTCGGAACCTACGAGCAGTACTTC. As protein: CASSLYRVGTYEQYF.

This clonotype has a count of ten or more. In DNA form, the CDR3 reads TGTGCCAGCAGTTTGAACTCAATACGCTACACCTTC. Translated: CASSLNSIRYTF. This chain connects TRBV2 to TRBJ1-2; D remains unclear. Germline V gene sequence: CDR1 SNHLY, CDR2 FYNNEI. The CDR3 extends over 12 amino acids. The ends were cut back, 5 bases at V and 9 bases at J, with 13 bases in the middle.

CDR3 amino acids: CASRQGQANTEAFF. The CDR3 DNA sequence: TGTGCCAGCAGGCAGGGACAGGCGAACACTGAAGCTTTCTTT. This chain joins TRBV6-1 and TRBJ1-1, with 8 positions matching TRBD1. This CDR3 region has 14 residues. The trim removed 6 bases at V and 1 base at J, leaving 4 bases unmatched. Germline CDR1 reads MNHNS; CDR2 reads SASEGT.

Comment on this clonotype: The junction shows a germline mismatch at one end, possibly a read error. The rearrangement joins TRBV27 to TRBJ2-7; 7 bases match TRBD2. This CDR3 has 13 amino acids. CDR1 MNHEY and CDR2 SMNVEV come from the germline V gene (reference sequence). The CDR3 coding sequence is TGTGCCAGCAGTCCTAGCGGAGGGATCGAGCAGCACTTC. Its translation is CASSPSGGIEQHF.

This clonotype was seen a few times. Here the CDR3 reads CATSRSRGDLGANVLTF. The CDR3 DNA follows: TGTGCCACCAGCAGATCAAGGGGGGACTTAGGGGCCAACGTCCTGACTTTC. V is TRBV15 and J is TRBJ2-6; possibly TRBD1 or TRBD2 for D (6 bases each). There are 17 residues in the CDR3. Germline lookup yields CDR1 LNHNV and CDR2 YYDKDF (reference sequence). Trimming took off 2 bases at V and 4 bases at J, with 15 bases between the two ends.

This clonotype was seen more than once but under ten times. The rearrangement uses TRBV5-5 and TRBJ2-5; TRBD1 matches 8 bases. CDR3 length equals 13 residues. After removal of 5 bases from V and 3 bases from J, the junction contained 3 bases not matched to a gene. Germline CDR1 SGHKS, CDR2 YYEKEE (reference sequence). This CDR3 reads CASSWGQEETQYF. CDR3 nucleotide sequence: TGTGCCAGCAGTTGGGGACAGGAAGAGACCCAGTACTTC.

The chain combines TRBV19 with TRBJ2-7; TRBD2 agrees at 7 bases. The CDR3 spans 14 residues. Germline CDR1 LNHDA, CDR2 SQIVND (reference sequence). V gave up 6 bases and J gave up 3 bases; unmatched junction bases: 8. The CDR3 bases are TGTGCCAGTAGCCAACTAGCGTACGGCTACGAGCAGTACTTC. Amino acid sequence: CASSQLAYGYEQYF. The complete variable domain, with remaining parts taken from reference TRBV19 and TRBJ2-7, reads DGGITQSPKYLFRKEGQNVTLSCEQNLNHDAMYWYRQDPGQGLRLIYYSQIVNDFQKGDIAEGYSVSREKKESFPLTVTSAQKNPTAFYLCASSQLAYGYEQYFGPGTRLTVT.

This clonotype has at least ten counts. The genes are TRBV2 and TRBJ1-5; D is unresolved. The CDR3 length is 13 residues. V shed 4 bases and J shed 7 bases, with 11 bases lying between them. Germline V lookup: CDR1 SNHLY, CDR2 FYNNEI. CDR3 sequence reads: CASSGANRQPQHF. CDR3 bases: TGTGCCAGCAGTGGGGCCAACCGGCAGCCCCAGCATTTT.

In this sample, this clonotype turned up a few times. Here the CDR3 reads CASRPTGVFEKLFF. For the CDR3, the DNA is TGTGCCAGCAGGCCGACAGGGGTTTTTGAAAAACTGTTTTTT. The chain combines TRBV7-8 with TRBJ1-4; 8 bases line up with TRBD1. V dropped 6 bases and J dropped 7; count of bases not matched to a gene: 7. Germline loops: CDR1 SGHVS, CDR2 FQNEAQ. The CDR3 length is 14 residues.

This clonotype has a handful of counts. V and J are TRBV4-2 and TRBJ1-2; D is undetermined. Per germline, CDR1 LGHNA and CDR2 YNFKEQ. CDR3 length: 14 amino acids. The V and J ends lost 3 bases and 5 bases respectively, with 13 bases between them. CDR3 sequence (DNA): TGTGCCAGCAGCCACATCGGTCCTCCTTATGGCTACACCTTC. Amino acids: CASSHIGPPYGYTF.

The chain joins TRBV7-3 to TRBJ2-5; D ambiguous. The CDR3 extends over 14 amino acids. The ends were cut back, 5 bases at V and 3 bases at J, with 13 bases in the middle. Germline-derived CDR1 and CDR2 are SGHTA and FQGTGA. The chain's CDR3 is CASSPQGVEETQYF. The DNA for the CDR3 is TGTGCCAGCAGCCCTCAAGGTGTCGAAGAGACCCAGTACTTC.

This clonotype was detected only a few times. The chain employs TRBV7-9 and TRBJ1-1; D not certain. Germline assignment: CDR1 SEHNR and CDR2 FQNEAQ (reference sequence). Trimming left V 1 base short and J 1 base short, with 7 bases between. CDR3 size: 14 residues. The DNA of the CDR3 is TGTGCCAGCAGCTTAGAGGGCGAGAACACTGAAGCTTTCTTT. This encodes CASSLEGENTEAFF. The full variable domain, completed using reference TRBV7-9 and TRBJ1-1, is DTGVSQNPRHKITKRGQNVTFRCDPISEHNRLYWYRQTLGQGPEFLTYFQNEAQLEKSRLLSDRFSAERPKGSFSTLEIQRTEQGDSAMYLCASSLEGENTEAFFGQGTRLTVV.

This rearrangement joins TRBV6-2 or TRBV6-3 to TRBJ1-1; D remains unclear. Trimming removed 3 bases at V and 7 bases at J, with 27 bases between. The V gene's germline CDR1 is MNHEY and CDR2 SVGEGT. The CDR3 length is 18 residues. The DNA for the CDR3 is TGTGCCAGCAGTTATCTTTTACGAGGTGGTAAATCGGTCCGTGAAGCTTTCTTT. Protein sequence: CASSYLLRGGKSVREAFF.

There are a few counts of this clonotype. The chain is built from TRBV6-1 and TRBJ1-1, with unresolved D. Germline CDR1 is MNHNS and CDR2 is SASEGT. Trimming pared 5 bases from V and 0 bases from J, leaving 13 bases between. This CDR3 is built from 15 residues. CDR3 sequence reads: CASSIERLLNTEAFF. The CDR3 region has the DNA TGTGCCAGCAGTATCGAGAGACTCTTGAACACTGAAGCTTTCTTT.

This clonotype was seen ten or more times. This chain joins TRBV6-9 and TRBJ1-5, with D possibly matching TRBD1 (6 bases). Between the trimmed V and J ends, which lost 4 bases and 2 bases, there was a span of 12 bases. Looked up from germline, CDR1 is MNHGY and CDR2 is SVAAGI. CDR3 length: 15 amino acids. CDR3 sequence: CASSFSWTGNQPQHF. The CDR3 nucleotides are TGTGCCAGCAGTTTCTCATGGACAGGCAATCAGCCCCAGCATTTT.